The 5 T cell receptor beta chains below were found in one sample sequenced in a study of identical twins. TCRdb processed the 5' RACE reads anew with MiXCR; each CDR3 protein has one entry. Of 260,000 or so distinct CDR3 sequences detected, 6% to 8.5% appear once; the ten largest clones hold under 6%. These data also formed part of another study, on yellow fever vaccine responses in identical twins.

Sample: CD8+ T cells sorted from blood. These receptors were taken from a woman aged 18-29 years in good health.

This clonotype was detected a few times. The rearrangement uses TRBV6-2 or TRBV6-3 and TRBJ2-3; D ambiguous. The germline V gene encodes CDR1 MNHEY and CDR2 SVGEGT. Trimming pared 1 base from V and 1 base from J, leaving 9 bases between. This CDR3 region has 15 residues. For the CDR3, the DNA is TGTGCCAGCAGTTACTTGGCAGACGGCACAGATACGCAGTATTTT. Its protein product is CASSYLADGTDTQYF.

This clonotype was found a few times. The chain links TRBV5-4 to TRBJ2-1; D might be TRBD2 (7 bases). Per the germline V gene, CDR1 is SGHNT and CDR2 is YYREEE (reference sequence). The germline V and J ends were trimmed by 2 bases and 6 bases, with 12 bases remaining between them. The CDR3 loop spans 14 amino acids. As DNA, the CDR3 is TGTGCCAGCAGCTTATGGGGGGGGGCCAATGAGCAGTTCTTC. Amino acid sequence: CASSLWGGANEQFF.

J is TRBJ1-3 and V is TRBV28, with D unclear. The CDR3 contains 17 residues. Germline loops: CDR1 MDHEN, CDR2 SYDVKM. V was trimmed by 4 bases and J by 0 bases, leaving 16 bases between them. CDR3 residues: CASSSSLFPSSGNTIYF. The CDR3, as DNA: TGTGCCAGCAGTTCCTCGTTGTTCCCTAGCTCTGGAAACACCATATATTTT.

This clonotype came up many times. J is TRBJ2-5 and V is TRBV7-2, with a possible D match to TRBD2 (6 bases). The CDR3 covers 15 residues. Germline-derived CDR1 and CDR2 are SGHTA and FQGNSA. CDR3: CAEQDVRLVGETQYF. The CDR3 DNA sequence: TGTGCTGAACAGGACGTGAGACTAGTTGGTGAGACCCAGTACTTC.

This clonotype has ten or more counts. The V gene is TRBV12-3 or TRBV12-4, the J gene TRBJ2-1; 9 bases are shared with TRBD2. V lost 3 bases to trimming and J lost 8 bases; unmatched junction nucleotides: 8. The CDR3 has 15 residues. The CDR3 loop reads CASSFWREGRDEQFF. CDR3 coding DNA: TGTGCCAGCAGTTTTTGGCGGGAGGGCCGCGATGAGCAGTTCTTC.